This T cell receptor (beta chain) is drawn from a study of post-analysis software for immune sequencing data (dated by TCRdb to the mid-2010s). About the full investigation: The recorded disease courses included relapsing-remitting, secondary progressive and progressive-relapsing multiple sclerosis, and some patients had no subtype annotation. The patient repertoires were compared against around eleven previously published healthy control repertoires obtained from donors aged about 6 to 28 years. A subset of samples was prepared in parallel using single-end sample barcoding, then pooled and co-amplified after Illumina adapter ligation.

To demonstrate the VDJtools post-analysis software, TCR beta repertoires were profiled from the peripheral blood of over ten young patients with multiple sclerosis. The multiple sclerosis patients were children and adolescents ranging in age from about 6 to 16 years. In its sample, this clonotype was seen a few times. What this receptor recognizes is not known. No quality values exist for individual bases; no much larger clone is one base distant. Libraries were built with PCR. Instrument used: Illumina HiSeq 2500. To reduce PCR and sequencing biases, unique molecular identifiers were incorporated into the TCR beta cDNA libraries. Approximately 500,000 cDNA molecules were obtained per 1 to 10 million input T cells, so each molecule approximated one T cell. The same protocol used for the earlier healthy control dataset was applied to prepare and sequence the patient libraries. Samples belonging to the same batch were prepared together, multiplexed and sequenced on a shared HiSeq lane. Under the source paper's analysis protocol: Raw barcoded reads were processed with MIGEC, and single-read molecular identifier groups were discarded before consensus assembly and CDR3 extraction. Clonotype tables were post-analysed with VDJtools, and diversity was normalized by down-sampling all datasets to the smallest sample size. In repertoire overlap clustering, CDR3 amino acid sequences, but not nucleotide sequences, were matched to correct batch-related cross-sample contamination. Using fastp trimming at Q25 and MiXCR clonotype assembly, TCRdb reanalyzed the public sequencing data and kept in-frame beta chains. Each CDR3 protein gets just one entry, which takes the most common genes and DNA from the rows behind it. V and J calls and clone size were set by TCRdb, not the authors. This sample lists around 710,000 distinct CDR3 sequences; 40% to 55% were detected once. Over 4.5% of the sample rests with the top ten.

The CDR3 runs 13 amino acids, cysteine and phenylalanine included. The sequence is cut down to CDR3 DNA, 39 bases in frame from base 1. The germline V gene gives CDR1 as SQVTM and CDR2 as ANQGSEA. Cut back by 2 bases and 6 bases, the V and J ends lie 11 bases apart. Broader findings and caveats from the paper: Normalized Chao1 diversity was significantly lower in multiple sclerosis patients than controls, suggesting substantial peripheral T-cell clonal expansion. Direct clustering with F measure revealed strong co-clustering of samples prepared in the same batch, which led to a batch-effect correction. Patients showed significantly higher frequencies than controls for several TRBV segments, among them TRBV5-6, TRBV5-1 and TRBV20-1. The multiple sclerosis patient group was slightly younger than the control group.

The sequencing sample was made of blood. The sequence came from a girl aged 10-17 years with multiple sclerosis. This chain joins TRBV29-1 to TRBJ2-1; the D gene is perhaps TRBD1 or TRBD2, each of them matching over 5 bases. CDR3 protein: CSVEPGGLNEQFF. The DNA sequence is TGCAGCGTTGAACCTGGGGGTCTCAATGAGCAGTTCTTC.